This entry is about one TCR beta chain. This specimen comes from a study of blood T cell repertoires in COVID-19. Cohorts were determined from participant-reported clinical history. Produced via immunoSEQ multiplex PCR; TCRdb's table is partial and in-frame only. Of roughly 160,000 clones in the sample, about 80% are singletons; the top ten hold 11%. This TCR came from a man aged 50 to 60 who had recovered from COVID-19. The sample consisted of PBMCs or T cells enriched from blood (not recorded which).

The CDR3 region is CASSLTPGVPQHF. The CDR3, as DNA: TGTGCCAGCAGTCTGACTCCGGGGGTGCCCCAGCATTTT. The genes are TRBV6-2 or TRBV6-3 and TRBJ1-5; D might be TRBD1 (5 bases). CDR1 is MNHEY and CDR2 is SVGEGT in the germline V gene. The CDR3 is made up of 13 amino acids. V lost 5 bases to trimming and J lost 9 bases, with 14 bases between them.